Included here is one T cell receptor (beta chain) sequence, with context. Its binding antigen is unknown. The input lacks base qualities; no much larger clone sits a single base away. Sequences DFQATT (CDR1) and SNEGSKA (CDR2) are obtained from the germline V gene (reference sequence). V and J lose 4 bases and 2 bases, and a span of 9 bases separates them. The CDR3, cysteine through phenylalanine, is 13 amino acids long. The retained sequence is limited to the CDR3, 39 bases, with the frame set at the first base. This entry comes from a study of T cell repertoires in cytomegalovirus infection (dated by TCRdb to about 2019). Context from the whole study: Because public TCR beta signatures pointed to carriage of CMV infection together with the matching HLA type, the HLA type of each donor mattered for the analysis.

Sequencing was carried out with an Illumina HiSeq 1500. TCRdb trimmed public reads at Q25 via fastp, called clones via MiXCR and kept in-frame beta chains. Identical CDR3 proteins give one entry, which carries the most common genes and DNA. The sample table contains hundreds of thousands of distinct CDR3 sequences; only one count was recorded for more than 8% of them. Approximately 4.5% of the sample is in the top ten clones. Beyond this particular receptor, the publication reports: The ex vivo response was dominated by HLA-C-restricted CMV-specific TCR beta clonotypes, and the single most frequent clonotype in two of eight donors was supplied by these HLA-C-restricted clonotypes. In both this cohort and an independent cohort of approximately 350 donors, the cumulative frequency of public TCR beta family members distinguished carriers of CMV infection plus the relevant HLA type.

The TCR comes from a human donor in good health (CMV status not recorded). Some clones in this sample may be carry-over from other donors' samples. The material sequenced was PBMCs. This receptor chain uses TRBV20-1 and TRBJ2-1; perhaps TRBD1 is the D gene, with 6 bases matching. The sequenced DNA is TGCAGTGCTAAGGGGGTCCCCTACAATGAGCAGTTCTTC. It is translated as CSAKGVPYNEQFF.